This entry lists 23 T cell receptor beta chains sequenced from one sample in a study of cytotoxic CD8 clonotypes in ibrutinib-treated CLL. Some clones are missing from TCRdb's copy, which holds only in-frame ones; the method was immunoSEQ multiplex PCR. The data contain 65,000 to 90,000 clones, around four fifths of them singletons. Sample: PBMCs, taken after 24 months of ibrutinib treatment. The source of these receptors is a human donor with chronic lymphocytic leukemia.

This clone was seen only a few times. The V and J genes are TRBV25-1 and TRBJ2-2; 10 positions match TRBD2. Unmatched junction bases numbered 1, after V lost 4 bases and J lost 2 bases. The CDR3 totals 15 residues. Germline V gene lookup returns CDR1 MGHDK and CDR2 SYGVNS. The CDR3 sequence is CASSGTSGNTGELFF. CDR3 in DNA: TGTGCCAGCAGTGGGACTAGCGGTAACACCGGGGAGCTGTTTTTT.

The chain couples TRBV28 to TRBJ2-1; 10 nucleotides line up with TRBD2. The CDR3 extends over 13 amino acids. Germline CDR1 and CDR2: MDHEN and SYDVKM. Losses at the gene ends were 2 bases for V and 10 bases for J; bases not matched to a gene: 2. The CDR3 protein is CASSLLLAGEQFF. CDR3 DNA sequence: TGTGCCAGCAGTTTACTACTAGCGGGGGAGCAGTTCTTC.

The chain couples TRBV5-1 to TRBJ2-1; 8 nucleotides agree with TRBD2. The CDR3 consists of 13 residues. J lost 9 bases, V lost 0 bases, and 2 bases had no gene match. CDR1 SGHRS and CDR2 YFSETQ come from the germline V gene. This CDR3 reads CASSLVAGGEQFF. CDR3 sequence (DNA): TGCGCCAGCAGCTTGGTTGCGGGAGGTGAGCAGTTCTTC.

The chain carries TRBV2 and TRBJ2-1, with 8 bases matching TRBD2. Germline V gene sequence: CDR1 SNHLY, CDR2 FYNNEI. J gave up 8 bases and V 1 base, and 7 bases lay outside the gene matches. This CDR3 contains 15 residues. CDR3 sequence reads: CASSEGAGVFYEQFF. In nucleotides, the CDR3 is TGTGCCAGCAGTGAAGGAGCGGGAGTGTTCTATGAGCAGTTCTTC.

V and J are TRBV19 and TRBJ1-3; TRBD1 aligns across 9 bases. V was pared by 5 bases and J by 3 bases, with 8 bases of the junction left unmatched. The CDR3 covers 16 residues. Germline CDR1 LNHDA, CDR2 SQIVND (reference sequence). The CDR3 is CASSEGQGFFGNTIYF. CDR3 sequence (DNA): TGTGCCAGTAGTGAGGGACAGGGATTCTTTGGAAACACCATATATTTT.

The CDR3 nucleotides are TGTGCCAGTAGTACCGGGACACCCTATGGCTACACCTTC. Amino acids: CASSTGTPYGYTF. The gene calls are TRBV19 and TRBJ1-2; possibly TRBD1 for D (6 bases). Per the germline V gene, CDR1 is LNHDA and CDR2 is SQIVND (reference sequence). This CDR3 contains 13 residues. V was cut by 4 bases and J by 4 bases, with 10 bases left in between.

This clone was counted once. This chain links TRBV5-6 with TRBJ2-1, with TRBD1 matching over 8 bases. This CDR3 spans 16 amino acids. The germline CDR1 and CDR2 sequences are SGHDT and YYEEEE. Trimming at V came to 4 bases and at J to 2 bases, leaving 8 bases not matched to a gene. The CDR3 loop reads CASSHYRGVAYNEQFF. The CDR3 coding sequence is TGTGCCAGCAGCCACTACAGGGGGGTCGCCTACAATGAGCAGTTCTTC.

Regarding this clone: At one end the junction does not follow the germline gene, possibly because of a read error. The chain recombines TRBV7-7 with TRBJ2-2; D perhaps matches TRBD1 (6 bases). The CDR3 has 15 amino acids. Germline V gene lookup returns CDR1 SSHAT and CDR2 FNYEAQ (reference sequence). This chain's CDR3 is CASSLGTSNTGELFF. CDR3 bases: TGTGCTAGCAGCTTAGGGACATCGAACACCGGGGAGCTGTTTTTT.

In DNA form, the CDR3 reads TGTGCCAGCAGCCGCCTGGGACAGGGCGGCGAAGATACGCAGTATTTT. The encoded protein is CASSRLGQGGEDTQYF. V and J are TRBV4-2 and TRBJ2-3, with 9 nucleotides matching TRBD1. CDR1 and CDR2 from the germline V gene are LGHNA and YNFKEQ. The CDR3 runs 16 residues. J gave up 5 bases and V 4 bases, and 10 bases lay outside the gene matches.

This rearrangement joins TRBV7-3 to TRBJ2-2, with TRBD2 matching 14 bases. Per the germline V gene, CDR1 is SGHTA and CDR2 is FQGTGA. Losses at the gene ends were 5 bases for V and 3 bases for J; bases not matched to a gene: 5. This CDR3 has 17 amino acids. The DNA for the CDR3 is TGTGCCAGCAGCCCAGGACTAGCGGGAGGCTACACCGGGGAGCTGTTTTTT. Protein sequence: CASSPGLAGGYTGELFF. Full variable domain (rest looked up from reference TRBV7-3 and TRBJ2-2): GAGVSQTPSNKVTEKGKYVELRCDPISGHTALYWYRQSLGQGPEFLIYFQGTGAADDSGLPNDRFFAVRPEGSVSTLKIQRTERGDSAVYLCASSPGLAGGYTGELFFGEGSRLTVL.

The chain couples TRBV6-5 to TRBJ2-5; the D gene is possibly TRBD1 (5 bases). Germline CDR1 and CDR2: MNHEY and SVGAGI. This CDR3 comprises 15 residues. V was shortened by 2 bases and J by 0 bases, with 10 bases between the two germline ends. The CDR3 protein is CASSYGQGNQETQYF. The CDR3 region has the DNA TGTGCCAGCAGTTACGGGCAGGGAAACCAAGAGACCCAGTACTTC.

The chain links TRBV30 to TRBJ2-7; no reliable D call. Trimming removed 0 bases from V and 1 base from J, with 7 bases in between. The CDR3 has 13 residues. Germline lookup yields CDR1 GTSNPN and CDR2 SVGIG (reference sequence). For the CDR3, the DNA is TGTGCCTGGAGTGTAGAGATTTCCTACGAGCAGTACTTC. Its translation is CAWSVEISYEQYF.

The CDR3 DNA is TGTGCCAGCAGCTTGGGGGGACAGATGAACACTGAAGCTTTCTTT. Protein product: CASSLGGQMNTEAFF. The chain has TRBV5-4 and TRBJ1-1, with 7 bases matching TRBD1. In germline, CDR1 is SGHNT, CDR2 YYREEE (reference sequence). The V and J ends lost 0 bases and 0 bases, in that order; junction bases with no gene match: 2. The CDR3 totals 15 residues. Looking up the rest from reference TRBV5-4 and TRBJ1-1 gives the full variable domain: ETGVTQSPTHLIKTRGQQVTLRCSSQSGHNTVSWYQQALGQGPQFIFQYYREEENGRGNFPPRFSGLQFPNYSSELNVNALELDDSALYLCASSLGGQMNTEAFFGQGTRLTVV.

The chain carries TRBV6-5 and TRBJ2-5, with 9 bases that match TRBD1. This CDR3 contains 13 residues. V lost 6 bases and J lost 7; bases outside the gene matches: 6. CDR1 is MNHEY, CDR2 SVGAGI, per germline. As DNA, the CDR3 is TGTGCCAGCAGGTCACAGGGGGCGACGACCCAGTACTTC. This encodes CASRSQGATTQYF.

V is TRBV10-2 and J is TRBJ2-7, with 13 bases matching TRBD2. Germline CDR1 reads WSHSY; CDR2 reads SAAADI. V dropped 3 bases and J dropped 12; count of bases not matched to a gene: 14. CDR3 size: 16 residues. Here the CDR3 reads CASSELLGLAGQGSYF. In nucleotides, the CDR3 is TGCGCCAGCAGTGAATTACTGGGACTAGCGGGGCAGGGCTCGTACTTC.

The gene calls are TRBV5-1 and TRBJ1-4; possible D gene TRBD1, 5 bases. CDR1 is SGHRS, CDR2 YFSETQ, per germline. Deletions cut 4 bases from V and 6 bases from J, with 16 bases between. The CDR3 is 15 amino acids. The DNA of the CDR3 is TGCGCCAGCAGCCGCGGCGTGGGGGTCGATGAAAAACTGTTTTTT. Encoded protein: CASSRGVGVDEKLFF.

The J gene is TRBJ2-2, the V gene TRBV4-1; 7 bases line up with TRBD1. The CDR3 is 17 residues long. Trimming cost V 3 bases and J 2 bases; bases outside gene matches: 9. The germline V gene has CDR1 MGHRA and CDR2 YSYEKL. In nucleotides, the CDR3 is TGCGCCAGCAGCCAGGTGACCGGGACAGCTAACACCGGGGAGCTGTTTTTT. Translated: CASSQVTGTANTGELFF.

This clone was detected only once. The chain couples TRBV5-6 to TRBJ2-2; D is undetermined. Germline CDR1 is SGHDT and CDR2 is YYEEEE. The CDR3 is 16 residues long. Trimming took off 2 bases at V and 0 bases at J, with 11 bases between the two ends. The CDR3 is CASSLPGPANTGELFF. The DNA for the CDR3 is TGTGCCAGCAGCTTACCAGGCCCCGCGAACACCGGGGAGCTGTTTTTT.

J is TRBJ2-3 and V is TRBV5-6; D gene uncertain. CDR3 length: 13 amino acids. The germline V and J ends were trimmed by 2 bases and 1 base, with 5 bases remaining between them. Germline CDR1 SGHDT, CDR2 YYEEEE. CDR3 nucleotide sequence: TGTGCCAGCAGCTTTGGTCGCACAGATACGCAGTATTTT. Amino acid sequence: CASSFGRTDTQYF.

This chain uses TRBV18 with TRBJ2-2, with 10 nucleotides matching TRBD2. CDR3 length: 16 residues. Looked up from germline, CDR1 is KGHSH and CDR2 is LQKENI. V lost 1 base and J lost 3; bases outside the gene matches: 2. CDR3 amino acids: CASSPLLAGDTGELFF. The CDR3 DNA is TGTGCCAGCTCACCACTGCTAGCGGGAGACACCGGGGAGCTGTTTTTT.

The gene calls are TRBV4-2 and TRBJ1-1, with D maybe TRBD1 (5 bases). The V gene's germline CDR1 is LGHNA and CDR2 YNFKEQ. The CDR3 is made up of 13 amino acids. V was shortened by 4 bases and J by 1 base, with 7 bases between the two germline ends. The CDR3: CASSLTENTEAFF. Here the CDR3 DNA reads TGTGCCAGCAGCCTGACAGAGAACACTGAAGCTTTCTTT.

The chain links TRBV5-4 to TRBJ2-3; 7 bases agree with TRBD1. V was pared by 4 bases and J by 3 bases, with 8 bases of the junction left unmatched. Germline V gene lookup returns CDR1 SGHNT and CDR2 YYREEE (reference sequence). The CDR3 loop spans 15 amino acids. The CDR3: CASSVDRRRTDTQYF. The CDR3 nucleotides are TGTGCCAGCAGCGTGGACAGGAGGAGGACAGATACGCAGTATTTT.

This sequence joins TRBV6-1 and TRBJ1-5, with TRBD1 matching 7 bases. This CDR3 has 14 residues. In germline, CDR1 is MNHNS, CDR2 SASEGT. The V segment lost 5 bases and the J segment 2 bases; nucleotides outside the gene matches: 3. The CDR3 is CASSWTGGNQPQHF. CDR3 in DNA: TGTGCCAGCAGTTGGACAGGCGGCAATCAGCCCCAGCATTTT.